The 5 T cell receptor beta chains in this list originate from one sample, sequenced in a study of OX40 agonist ivuxolimab in advanced cancers. Some clones are missing from TCRdb's copy, which holds only in-frame ones; the method was immunoSEQ multiplex PCR. Among under 70,000 clones listed, 85% to 90% were seen once. Sample: CD4+ or CD8+ T cells sorted from blood, taken in a trial of the OX40 agonist ivuxolimab. The receptors shown here come from an adult with an advanced solid tumor such as melanoma, head and neck, liver or kidney cancer.

This clone has a single count. The junction and the germline gene differ at one end; a read error may be behind it. V is TRBV28 and J is TRBJ2-7, with a weak D call TRBD2 (6 bases). In germline, CDR1 is MDHEN, CDR2 SYDVKM. The CDR3 runs to 12 residues. The CDR3 region has the DNA TGTGCCAGCAGTTTAATGGGGACTCACCATAGTTTT. Amino acids: CASSLMGTHHSF.

J is TRBJ1-1 and V is TRBV28; D possibly corresponds to TRBD1 (5 bases). V was trimmed by 4 bases and J by 6 bases, leaving 30 bases between them. CDR3 size: 19 residues. Per the germline V gene, CDR1 is MDHEN and CDR2 is SYDVKM. In DNA form, the CDR3 reads TGTGCCAGCAGTTATGCTCTAGTGGGGCGCTCAAGTGCGAAGGCTGAAGCTTTCTTT. Translating gives CASSYALVGRSSAKAEAFF.

The gene calls are TRBV2 and TRBJ2-7; 8 nucleotides match TRBD1. This CDR3 is 15 amino acids long. Looked up from germline, CDR1 is SNHLY and CDR2 is FYNNEI. V dropped 5 bases and J dropped 5; count of bases not matched to a gene: 11. CDR3 protein: CASSLYRGDQDEQYF. In DNA form, the CDR3 reads TGTGCCAGCAGTTTATACAGGGGGGATCAGGACGAGCAGTACTTC. Combining the CDR3 with reference TRBV2 and TRBJ2-7 gives the whole variable domain EPEVTQTPSHQVTQMGQEVILRCVPISNHLYFYWYRQILGQKVEFLVSFYNNEISEKSEIFDDQFSVERPDGSNFTLKIRSTKLEDSAMYFCASSLYRGDQDEQYFGPGTRLTVT.

The chain employs TRBV15 and TRBJ1-1; D is ambiguous. The CDR3 consists of 13 residues. Trimming took 6 bases from V and 5 from J, leaving 13 bases between them. In germline, CDR1 is LNHNV, CDR2 YYDKDF (reference sequence). CDR3 DNA: TGTGCCACCAGTCAGGACCTGGGGACTGAAGCTTTCTTT. Its protein is CATSQDLGTEAFF.

J is TRBJ1-2 and V is TRBV2, with 9 bases identical to TRBD1. The V segment lost 4 bases and the J segment 4 bases; nucleotides outside the gene matches: 7. The CDR3 has 15 amino acids. Germline V CDR1 and CDR2: SNHLY, FYNNEI. Here the CDR3 reads CASSAPGQGSYGYTF. The CDR3, as DNA: TGTGCCAGCAGTGCCCCGGGACAGGGTTCCTATGGCTACACCTTC.